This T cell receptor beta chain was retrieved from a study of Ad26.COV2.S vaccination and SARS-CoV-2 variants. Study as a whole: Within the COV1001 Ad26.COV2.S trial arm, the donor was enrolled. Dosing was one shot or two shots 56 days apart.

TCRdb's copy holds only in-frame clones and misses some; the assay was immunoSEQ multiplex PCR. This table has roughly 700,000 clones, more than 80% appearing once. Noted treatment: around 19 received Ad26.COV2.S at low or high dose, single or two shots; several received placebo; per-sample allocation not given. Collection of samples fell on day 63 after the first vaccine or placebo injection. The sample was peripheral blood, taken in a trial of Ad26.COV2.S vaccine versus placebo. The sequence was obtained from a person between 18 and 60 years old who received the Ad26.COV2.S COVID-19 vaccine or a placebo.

The CDR3 is CASSKLADEQFF. The DNA for the CDR3 is TGTGCCAGTAGTAAACTAGCTGATGAGCAGTTCTTC. The chain couples TRBV19 to TRBJ2-1, with D perhaps TRBD2 (6 bases). V shed 4 bases and J shed 8 bases, with 9 bases lying between them. This CDR3 has 12 residues. Germline CDR1 reads LNHDA; CDR2 reads SQIVND (reference sequence).